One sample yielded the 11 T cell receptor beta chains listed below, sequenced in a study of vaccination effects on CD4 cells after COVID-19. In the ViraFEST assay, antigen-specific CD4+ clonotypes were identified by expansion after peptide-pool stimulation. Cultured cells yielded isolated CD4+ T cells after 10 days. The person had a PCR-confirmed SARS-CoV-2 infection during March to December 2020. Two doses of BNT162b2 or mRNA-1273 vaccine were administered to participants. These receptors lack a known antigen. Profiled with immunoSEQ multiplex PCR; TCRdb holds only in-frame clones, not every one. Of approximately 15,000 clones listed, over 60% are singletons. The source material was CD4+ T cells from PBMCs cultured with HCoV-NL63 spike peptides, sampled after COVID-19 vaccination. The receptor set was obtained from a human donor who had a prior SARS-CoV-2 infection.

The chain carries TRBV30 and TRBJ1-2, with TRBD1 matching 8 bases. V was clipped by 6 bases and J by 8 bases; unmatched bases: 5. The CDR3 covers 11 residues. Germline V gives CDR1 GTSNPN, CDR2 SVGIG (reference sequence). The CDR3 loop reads CACRPGGGYTF. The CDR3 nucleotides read TGTGCCTGCCGGCCAGGGGGCGGCTACACCTTC.

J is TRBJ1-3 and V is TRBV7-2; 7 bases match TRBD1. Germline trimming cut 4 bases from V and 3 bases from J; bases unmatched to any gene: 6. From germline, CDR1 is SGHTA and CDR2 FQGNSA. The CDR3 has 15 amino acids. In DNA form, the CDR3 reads TGTGCCAGCAGCTCTCCAGACAGGGTTGGAAACACCATATATTTT. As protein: CASSSPDRVGNTIYF.

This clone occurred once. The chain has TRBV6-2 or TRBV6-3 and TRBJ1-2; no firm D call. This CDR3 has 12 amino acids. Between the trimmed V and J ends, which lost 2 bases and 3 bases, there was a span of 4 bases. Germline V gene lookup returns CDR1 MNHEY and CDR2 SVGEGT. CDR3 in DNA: TGTGCCAGCAGTTACACCGACTATGGCTACACCTTC. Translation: CASSYTDYGYTF.

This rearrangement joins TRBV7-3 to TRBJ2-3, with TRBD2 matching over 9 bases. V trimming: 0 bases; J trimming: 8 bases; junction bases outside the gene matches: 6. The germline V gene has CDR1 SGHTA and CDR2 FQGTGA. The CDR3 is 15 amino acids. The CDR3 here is CASSLTGGGAGTQYF. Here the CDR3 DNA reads TGTGCCAGCAGCTTAACGGGCGGGGGGGCTGGTACGCAGTATTTT.

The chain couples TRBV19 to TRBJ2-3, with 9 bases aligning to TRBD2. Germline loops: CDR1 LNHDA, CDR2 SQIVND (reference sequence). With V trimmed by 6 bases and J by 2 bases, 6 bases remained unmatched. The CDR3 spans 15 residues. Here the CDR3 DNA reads TGTGCCAGTAGATCCCCGGGACTAGCCACAGATACGCAGTATTTT. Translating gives CASRSPGLATDTQYF.

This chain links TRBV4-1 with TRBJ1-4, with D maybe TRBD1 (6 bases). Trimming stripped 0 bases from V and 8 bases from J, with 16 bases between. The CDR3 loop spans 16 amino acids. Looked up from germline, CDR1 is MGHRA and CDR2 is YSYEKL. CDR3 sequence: CASSQESGLRGEKLFF. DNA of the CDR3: TGCGCCAGCAGCCAAGAATCCGGCCTGAGGGGGGAAAAACTGTTTTTT.

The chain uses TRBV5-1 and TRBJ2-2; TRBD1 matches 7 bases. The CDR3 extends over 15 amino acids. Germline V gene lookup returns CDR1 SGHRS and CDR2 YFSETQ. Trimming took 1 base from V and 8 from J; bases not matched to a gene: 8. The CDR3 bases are TGCGCCAGCAGCTTGTTGCACAGGGGCCAAGGGGAGCTGTTTTTT. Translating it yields CASSLLHRGQGELFF.

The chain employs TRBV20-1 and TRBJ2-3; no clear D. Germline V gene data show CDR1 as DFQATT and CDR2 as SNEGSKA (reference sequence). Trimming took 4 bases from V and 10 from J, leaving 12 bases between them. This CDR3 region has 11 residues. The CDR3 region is CSANLGRPQYF. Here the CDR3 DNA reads TGCAGTGCTAATTTAGGAAGGCCGCAGTATTTT.

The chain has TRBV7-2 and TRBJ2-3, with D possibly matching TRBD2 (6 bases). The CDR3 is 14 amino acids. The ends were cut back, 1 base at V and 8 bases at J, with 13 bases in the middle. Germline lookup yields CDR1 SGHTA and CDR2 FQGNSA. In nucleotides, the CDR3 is TGTGCCAGCAGCTTAGAGGGCGGGGCCCCTACGCAGTATTTT. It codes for CASSLEGGAPTQYF.

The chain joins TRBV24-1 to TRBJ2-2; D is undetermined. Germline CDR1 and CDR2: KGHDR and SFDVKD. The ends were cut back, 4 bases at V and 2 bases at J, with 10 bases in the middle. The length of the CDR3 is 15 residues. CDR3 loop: CATSDPTLNTGELFF. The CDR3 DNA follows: TGTGCCACCAGTGACCCGACTCTTAACACCGGGGAGCTGTTTTTT.

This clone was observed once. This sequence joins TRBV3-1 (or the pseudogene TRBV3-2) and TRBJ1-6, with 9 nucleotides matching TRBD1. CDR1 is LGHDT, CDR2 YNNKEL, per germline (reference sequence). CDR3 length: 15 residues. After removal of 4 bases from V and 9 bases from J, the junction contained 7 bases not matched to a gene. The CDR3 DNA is TGTGCCAGCAGCCGATCGACAGGGGGGAGTTCACCCCTCCACTTT. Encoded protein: CASSRSTGGSSPLHF.